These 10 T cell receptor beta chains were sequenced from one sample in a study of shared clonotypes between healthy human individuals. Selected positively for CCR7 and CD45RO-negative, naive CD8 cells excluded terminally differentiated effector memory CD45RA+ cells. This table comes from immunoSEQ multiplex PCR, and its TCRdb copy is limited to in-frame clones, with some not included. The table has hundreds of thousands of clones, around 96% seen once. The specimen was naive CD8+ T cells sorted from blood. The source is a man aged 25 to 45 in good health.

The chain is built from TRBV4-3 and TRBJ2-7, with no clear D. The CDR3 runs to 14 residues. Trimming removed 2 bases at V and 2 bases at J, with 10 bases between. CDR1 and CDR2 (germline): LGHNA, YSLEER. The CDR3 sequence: CASSQSRNAYEQYF. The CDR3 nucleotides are TGCGCCAGCAGCCAATCCCGGAATGCCTACGAGCAGTACTTC.

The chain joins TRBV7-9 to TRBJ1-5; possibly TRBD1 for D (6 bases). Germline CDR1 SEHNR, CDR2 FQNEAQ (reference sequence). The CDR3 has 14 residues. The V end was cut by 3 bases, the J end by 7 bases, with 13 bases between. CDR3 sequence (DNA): TGTGCCAGCAGCTTGGACAGCTTTTCCCAGCCCCAGCATTTT. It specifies CASSLDSFSQPQHF.

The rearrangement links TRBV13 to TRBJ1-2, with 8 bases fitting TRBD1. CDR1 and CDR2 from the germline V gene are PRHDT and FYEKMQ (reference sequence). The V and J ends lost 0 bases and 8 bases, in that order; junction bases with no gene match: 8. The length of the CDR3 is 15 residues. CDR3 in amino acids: CASSLGNQGAGGYTF. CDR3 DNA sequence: TGTGCCAGCAGCTTAGGTAACCAGGGGGCCGGAGGCTACACCTTC.

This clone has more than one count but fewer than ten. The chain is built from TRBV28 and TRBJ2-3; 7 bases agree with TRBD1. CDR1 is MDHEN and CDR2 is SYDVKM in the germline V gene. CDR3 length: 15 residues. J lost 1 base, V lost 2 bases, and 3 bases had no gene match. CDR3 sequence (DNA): TGTGCCAGCAGTTTAAGAGGGGGCGGCACAGATACGCAGTATTTT. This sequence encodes CASSLRGGGTDTQYF.

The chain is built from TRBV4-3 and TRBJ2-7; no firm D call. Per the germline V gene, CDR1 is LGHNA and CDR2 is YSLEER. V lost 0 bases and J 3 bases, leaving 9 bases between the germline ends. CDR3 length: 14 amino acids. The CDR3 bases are TGCGCCAGCAGCCAAGATTTAAGCAGCTACGAGCAGTACTTC. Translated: CASSQDLSSYEQYF.

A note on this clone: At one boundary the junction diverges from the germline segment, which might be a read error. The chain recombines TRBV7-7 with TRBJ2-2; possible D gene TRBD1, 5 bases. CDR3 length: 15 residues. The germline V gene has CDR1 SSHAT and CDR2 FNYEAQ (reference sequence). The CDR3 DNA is TGTGCTAGCAGCTTACGAACAGGGAACACCGGGGAGCTGTTTTTT. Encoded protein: CASSLRTGNTGELFF.

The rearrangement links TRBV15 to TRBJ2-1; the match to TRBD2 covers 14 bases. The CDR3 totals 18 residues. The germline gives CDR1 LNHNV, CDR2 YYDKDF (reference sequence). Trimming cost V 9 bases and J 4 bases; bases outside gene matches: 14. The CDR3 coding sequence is TGTGCCACAACTCCGGGACTAGCGGGAGTCGGGGCATACAATGAGCAGTTCTTC. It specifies CATTPGLAGVGAYNEQFF.

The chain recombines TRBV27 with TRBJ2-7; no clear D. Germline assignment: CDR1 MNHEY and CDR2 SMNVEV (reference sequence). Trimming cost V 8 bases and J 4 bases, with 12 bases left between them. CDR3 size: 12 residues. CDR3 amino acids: CASGFILYEQYF. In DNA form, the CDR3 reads TGTGCCAGCGGATTTATCTTATACGAGCAGTACTTC.

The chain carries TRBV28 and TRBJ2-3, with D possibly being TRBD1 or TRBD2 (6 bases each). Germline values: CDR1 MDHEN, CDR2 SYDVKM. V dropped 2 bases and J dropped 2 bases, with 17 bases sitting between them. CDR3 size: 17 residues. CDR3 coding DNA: TGTGCCAGCAGTTTAGATTTGGGGGGCAGCCCCACAGATACGCAGTATTTT. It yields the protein CASSLDLGGSPTDTQYF.

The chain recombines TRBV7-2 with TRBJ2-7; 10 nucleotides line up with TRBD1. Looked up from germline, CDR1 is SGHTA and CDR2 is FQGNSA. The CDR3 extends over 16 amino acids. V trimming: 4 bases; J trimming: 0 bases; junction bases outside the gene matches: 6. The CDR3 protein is CASSSPRTGGSYEQYF. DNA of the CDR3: TGTGCCAGCAGCTCCCCCAGGACAGGGGGCTCCTACGAGCAGTACTTC.